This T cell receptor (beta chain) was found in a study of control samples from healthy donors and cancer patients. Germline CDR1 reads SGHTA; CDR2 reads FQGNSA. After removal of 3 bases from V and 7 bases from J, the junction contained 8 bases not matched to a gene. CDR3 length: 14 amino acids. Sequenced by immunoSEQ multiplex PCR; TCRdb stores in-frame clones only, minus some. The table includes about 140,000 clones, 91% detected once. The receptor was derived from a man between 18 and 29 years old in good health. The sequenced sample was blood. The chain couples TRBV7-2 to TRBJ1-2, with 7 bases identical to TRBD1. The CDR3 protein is CASSFDRVYVGYTF. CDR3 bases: TGTGCCAGCAGCTTCGACAGGGTTTACGTTGGCTACACCTTC. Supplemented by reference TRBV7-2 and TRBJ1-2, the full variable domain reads GAGVSQSPSNKVTEKGKDVELRCDPISGHTALYWYRQSLGQGLEFLIYFQGNSAPDKSGLPSDRFSAERTGGSVSTLTIQRTQQEDSAVYLCASSFDRVYVGYTFGSGTRLTVV.